The rows below give T cell receptor beta chains drawn from one sample of a study of T cell responses to AZD1222 COVID-19 vaccine. The method was immunoSEQ multiplex PCR; TCRdb's version includes in-frame clones alone and lacks a portion of them. Altogether fewer than 110,000 clones are present, about nine tenths being singletons, with the ten largest covering 1.3%. The sequencing used peripheral blood, collected on day 0 of AZD1222 vaccination. These receptors originate from an adult in good health. Each CDR3 is given with its conserved first and last residue. D genes are given only for firm matches.

d_gene,len,j_gene,v_gene,CDR3aa
TRBD1,14,TRBJ1-5,TRBV5-1,CASSLGQGSQPQHF
-,17,TRBJ2-3,TRBV4-1,CASSQEFGATHSDTQYF
-,12,TRBJ1-4,TRBV7-9,CASMLTNEKLFF
TRBD2,15,TRBJ2-7,TRBV13,CASSFRAGGFYEQYF
-,14,TRBJ2-1,TRBV4-1,CASSQRPHRDEQFF
-,15,TRBJ1-2,TRBV4-1,CASSQVGALGGGYTF
-,14,TRBJ1-5,TRBV6-5,CASSYGGSNQPQHF
-,10,TRBJ1-1,TRBV28,CASRGGEAFF
-,15,TRBJ2-7,TRBV2,CASTPGHPITYEQYF
-,13,TRBJ1-1,TRBV28,CASSLLQGDEAFF
TRBD2,17,TRBJ2-6,TRBV28,CASSSAGVPAGANVLTF
TRBD1,15,TRBJ1-6,TRBV7-6,CASSSEGQGDSPLHF
-,15,TRBJ2-1,TRBV6-2/TRBV6-3,CASSQDWFTRNEQFF
-,14,TRBJ1-1,TRBV18,CASSPGMTNTEAFF
TRBD2,20,TRBJ2-6,TRBV30,CAWGPTLGLAAISGANVLTF
TRBD1,14,TRBJ1-1,TRBV19,CASGSQGLNTEAFF
TRBD1,14,TRBJ1-1,TRBV10-3,CAISVGQENTEAFF
TRBD1,15,TRBJ2-7,TRBV5-4,CASSPRITGADEQYF
-,15,TRBJ1-5,TRBV15,CATSRNGFSNQPQHF
-,15,TRBJ1-2,TRBV5-4,CASSFRRQANYGYTF
-,14,TRBJ1-2,TRBV1,CTSSQAGQSYGYTF
TRBD1,14,TRBJ1-1,TRBV28,CASSLQGMGTEAFF
-,14,TRBJ1-1,TRBV10-3,CAITRSLPNTEAFF
TRBD1,14,TRBJ2-5,TRBV28,CASRQTGGDETQYF
-,14,TRBJ1-5,TRBV2,CASSEKRTNQPQHF
-,13,TRBJ1-2,TRBV6-5,CASSLWGNYGYTF
-,16,TRBJ1-2,TRBV10-3,CAISDGDIRGVSGYTF
-,15,TRBJ1-5,TRBV19,CASSSWGGGNQPQHF
-,13,TRBJ2-7,TRBV7-8,CASIPDYSYEQYF
TRBD1,15,TRBJ1-2,TRBV3-1/TRBV3-2,CASSQRQGPFYGYTF
TRBD1,16,TRBJ1-2,TRBV5-1,CASSLDPQGAGYGYTF
-,16,TRBJ1-4,TRBV3-1/TRBV3-2,CASSLLQGQGNEKLFF